The clone carrying this T cell receptor (beta chain) was seen repeatedly, ten times or more. Using its own MiXCR run on the 5' RACE reads, TCRdb lists one record per CDR3 protein. The sample lists tens of thousands of distinct CDR3 sequences; over 8.5% were seen once. These data belong to a study of neurological immune-mediated disorders. Specified time point: technical triplicate 1. This CDR3 has 14 amino acids. Trimming cost V 3 bases and J 3 bases; bases outside gene matches: 2. Germline-derived CDR1 and CDR2 are SGDLS and YYNGEE. The gene calls are TRBV9 and TRBJ1-4, with 7 bases aligning to TRBD1. The clonotype was recovered from a man between 60 and 75 years old with HTLV-1-associated myelopathy (HAM/TSP). Material: PBMCs. CDR3 amino acids: CASSEGQPNEKLFF. In nucleotides, the CDR3 is TGTGCCAGCAGCGAGGGACAGCCTAATGAAAAACTGTTTTTT.